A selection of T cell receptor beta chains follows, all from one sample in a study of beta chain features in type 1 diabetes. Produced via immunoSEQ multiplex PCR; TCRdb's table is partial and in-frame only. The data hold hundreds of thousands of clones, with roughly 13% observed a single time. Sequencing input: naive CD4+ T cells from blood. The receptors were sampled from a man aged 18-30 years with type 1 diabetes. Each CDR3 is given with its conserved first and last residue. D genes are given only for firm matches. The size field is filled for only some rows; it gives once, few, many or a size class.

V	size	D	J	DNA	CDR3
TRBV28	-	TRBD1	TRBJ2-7	TGTGCCAGCAGTTTGGGACAGGTCTACGAGCAGTACTTC	CASSLGQVYEQYF
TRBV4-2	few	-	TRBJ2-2	TGTGCCAGCAGCCAAACGGGGGGCGTGGACACCGGGGAGCTGTTTTTT	CASSQTGGVDTGELFF
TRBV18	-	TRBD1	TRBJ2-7	TGTGCCAGCTCACCACCCGGGACAGGGAACTACGAGCAGTACTTC	CASSPPGTGNYEQYF
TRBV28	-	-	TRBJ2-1	TGTGCCAGCAGTTTACGTGACAGGCTAATTAATGAGCAGTTCTTC	CASSLRDRLINEQFF
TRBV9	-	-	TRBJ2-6	TGTGCCAGCAGCGTAGCGATTCCGACAGCCCACTCTGGGGCCAACGTCCTGACTTTC	CASSVAIPTAHSGANVLTF
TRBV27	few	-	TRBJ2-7	TGTGCCAGCAGGAGGTCCATCGACTCCTACGAGCAGTACTTC	CASRRSIDSYEQYF
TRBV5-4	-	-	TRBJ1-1	TGTGCCAGCAGCTTGGATCAGGGCAGCACTGAAGCTTTCTTT	CASSLDQGSTEAFF
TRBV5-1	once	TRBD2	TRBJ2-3	TGCGCCAGCAGCTACGGACTAGCGGTTAGCACAGATACGCAGTATTTT	CASSYGLAVSTDTQYF
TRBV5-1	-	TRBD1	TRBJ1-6	TGCGCCAGCAGCTTGGGGACAGGTGGAGATTCACCCCTCCACTTT	CASSLGTGGDSPLHF
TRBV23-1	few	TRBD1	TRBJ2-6	TGCGCCAGCAGTCAAGGGGACAGGGGCGATGACTCTGGGGCCAACGTCCTGACTTTC	CASSQGDRGDDSGANVLTF
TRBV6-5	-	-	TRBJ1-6	TGTGCCAGCAGTTACTCGGCCGGGGGAGGAAACTCACCCCTCCACTTT	CASSYSAGGGNSPLHF
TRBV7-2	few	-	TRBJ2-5	TGTGCCAGCAGCCCTAGACTAGGAGGGAGCCAAGAGACCCAGTACTTC	CASSPRLGGSQETQYF
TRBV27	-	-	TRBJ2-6	TGTGCCAGCAGCCCTTGGAAAGGTGTAAGCTCTGGGGCCAACGTCCTGACTTTC	CASSPWKGVSSGANVLTF
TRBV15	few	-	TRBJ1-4	TGTGCCACCAGCATCGTCAGGGTGTCAACTAATGAAAAACTGTTTTTT	CATSIVRVSTNEKLFF
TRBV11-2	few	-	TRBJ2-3	TGTGCCAGCAGCTTAGGTACAGCGAAAGATACGCAGTATTTT	CASSLGTAKDTQYF
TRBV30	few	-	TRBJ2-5	TGTGCCTGGAGTGGACTAGTAGAGACCCAGTACTTC	CAWSGLVETQYF
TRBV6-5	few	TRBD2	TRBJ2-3	TGTGCCAGCAGCCCTCTAGCGGGAGTGGCAGATACGCAGTATTTT	CASSPLAGVADTQYF
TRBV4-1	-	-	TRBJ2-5	TGCGCCAGCAGCAGTCACGTACGTCAAGAGACCCAGTACTTC	CASSSHVRQETQYF
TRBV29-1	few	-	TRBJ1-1	TGCAGCGTTGAGAAGCAGCTGAACACTGAAGCTTTCTTT	CSVEKQLNTEAFF
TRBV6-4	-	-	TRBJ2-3	TGTGCCAGCAGTGTGTTTCATGGCTCCACAGATACGCAGTATTTT	CASSVFHGSTDTQYF
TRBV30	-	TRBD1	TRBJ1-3	TGTGCCGAGAGAACCCCCGGGACAGGGGGCTCTGGAAACACCATATATTTT	CAERTPGTGGSGNTIYF
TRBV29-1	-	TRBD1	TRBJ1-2	TGCAGCGTTGGGGACAGGGGAGGTTATGGCTACACCTTC	CSVGDRGGYGYTF
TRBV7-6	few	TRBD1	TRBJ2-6	TGTGCCAGCAGCTCTTGGACAGGGGCTGGGGCCAACGTCCTGACTTTC	CASSSWTGAGANVLTF
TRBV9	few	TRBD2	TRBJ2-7	TGTGCCAGCAGCGAGGCCGGAGCGGGAGTCTACGAGCAGTACTTC	CASSEAGAGVYEQYF
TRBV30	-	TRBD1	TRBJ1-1	TGTGCCTGGAGTACCGGGACAGGGAGGGATGAAGCTTTCTTT	CAWSTGTGRDEAFF
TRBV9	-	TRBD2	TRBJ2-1	TGTGCCAGCAGCGCTAGCGGGGACTACAATGAGCAGTTCTTC	CASSASGDYNEQFF
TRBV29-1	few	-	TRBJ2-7	TGCAGCGTTGCCCGGACAGACCTCTACGAGCAGTACTTC	CSVARTDLYEQYF
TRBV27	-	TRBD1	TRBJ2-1	TGTGCCAGCAAAACGAACAGGGGGCTGGTCTACAATGAGCAGTTCTTC	CASKTNRGLVYNEQFF
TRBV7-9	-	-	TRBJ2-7	TGTGCCAGCAGCTGGCCCGCCGTCTCCTACGAGCAGTACTTC	CASSWPAVSYEQYF
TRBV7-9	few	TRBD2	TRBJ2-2	TGTGCCAGGTGGAGAGCGGGGGAGAACACCGGGGAGCTGTTTTTT	CARWRAGENTGELFF
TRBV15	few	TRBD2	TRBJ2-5	TGTGCCACCAGCAGAGATCGGGGAGGGGAGACCCAGTACTTC	CATSRDRGGETQYF